This TCR beta chain was obtained from a study of blood T cell repertoires in COVID-19. Overall study context: Whether acute or convalescent, the COVID-19 samples came from the United States, Italy and Spain.

Source study methods: Estimates of nucleated cell counts were drawn from the amplification of reference gene primers. Generated by immunoSEQ multiplex PCR, the TCRdb table keeps only in-frame clones and is missing some. V and J calls plus clone size are reproduced from that table; the DNA served to infer D and trimming. Of 200,000 to 300,000 clones listed, about four fifths are singletons. The receptor was derived from a man aged 25-45 years who had recovered from COVID-19. Sequences were obtained from peripheral blood.

CDR3 residues: CASSVARGRGTGELFF. In DNA, the CDR3 is TGTGCCAGCAGCGTAGCCAGGGGGCGCGGCACCGGGGAGCTGTTTTTT. This rearrangement joins TRBV9 to TRBJ2-2, with TRBD1 matching 8 bases. CDR1 is SGDLS, CDR2 YYNGEE, per germline. V shed 0 bases and J 4 bases; nucleotides not matched to a gene: 5. The length of the CDR3 is 16 residues.